The T cell receptor (beta chain) described here comes from a study of blood T cell repertoires in COVID-19 (dated by TCRdb to 2020 to 2021). With respect to the entire study: The collaborator samples originated in the United States, Italy and Spain and spanned the acute and convalescent phases of COVID-19. Deeply sampled blood TCRbeta repertoires from subjects exposed to, actively infected with, or recovered from COVID-19 were included in the dataset. The material from the prospective study consisted of cDNA or gDNA derived from T cells, B-cell-depleted T cells, or PBMCs. The repertoires were released in a freely available public database intended as a resource for research on the immune response to SARS-CoV-2. The samples were drawn from two sources: the first 160 participants of the ongoing ImmuneRACE study, and over 950 subjects contributed by 6 global collaborators. A de-identified subject ID, COVID-19 status, age in years and sex were almost always included in the sample metadata. Where available, HLA class I and class II types were obtained from metadata supplied by the sample provider rather than from assay-based typing. What the study reported, not specific to this receptor: The quantity of clinical and demographic metadata differed by source and by participant and was supplied without curation.

Collaborating institutions collected whole blood in K2EDTA tubes following their own protocols. For TCRbeta analysis, collaborator samples were shipped as frozen whole blood, as isolated PBMCs, or as DNA extracted from either sample type. The CDR3 measures 14 amino acids from cysteine to phenylalanine. The CDR3 DNA has 42 bases and is translated from base 1. V was cut back by 3 bases and J by 7 bases, leaving a gap of 13 bases between them. Reading the germline V gene gives CDR1 SGHTA and CDR2 FQGNSA. The immunoSEQ Assay, a bias-controlled multiplex PCR, was used to amplify TCRbeta CDR3 regions from genomic DNA. The published analysis was carried out like this. Within the assay, amplification of reference gene primers was used to estimate how many nucleated cells each sample contained. To quantify the absolute abundance of each unique TCRbeta CDR3 rearrangement, sequence reads were collapsed and filtered. Productive Simpson clonality was computed per sample as the square root of Simpson's diversity index over productive rearrangements. Imported from immuneACCESS, the table was reduced by TCRdb to in-frame sequences with V and J called. These copies leave out some clones; in studies compared against another copy, an unresolved V gene accounts for under half, and the cause of the remainder is not known. The V and J calls and clone size are taken from that table; D and trimming were inferred from the DNA. This sample comprises 120,000 or so clones, around 86% of them detected only once. Together, the top ten hold approximately 12% of the sample.

As concerns this clone: What this receptor recognizes is not known. Qualities for individual bases were not recorded, and no much larger clone is one base off.

The TCR originated in a man aged 55 to 70 with acute or convalescent COVID-19. The V and J genes are TRBV7-2 and TRBJ2-4; TRBD2 is a weak D gene call, 5 bases matching. The sample was peripheral blood. CDR3 reads: CASSFWGPGNIQYF. At the DNA level, the sequence is TGTGCCAGCAGCTTTTGGGGTCCGGGGAACATTCAGTACTTC.